What follows are 11 T cell receptor beta chains derived from one specimen sequenced in a study of CD8+CD57+ T cells in acquired aplastic anemia. The TCR beta profiling, which covered VDJ combination and CDR3 sequence, was carried out using genomic DNA as the template. Each CDR3 protein is one row after TCRdb ran MiXCR on the reads. The data contain more than 100,000 distinct CDR3 sequences, 40% to 45% of them seen just once; the ten biggest clones take up around 8.4%. Sequenced sample: sorted CD4+, CD8+, or CD8+CD57+ T cells (not recorded which) from PBMCs. All receptors come from a human donor in good health, serving as a control.

In its sample, this clonotype was seen a few times. Given a much more abundant clone one base away, this may be a read error. The V and J genes are TRBV5-5 and TRBJ1-4, with D unclear. Germline loops: CDR1 SGHKS, CDR2 YYEKEE (reference sequence). Trimming cost V 7 bases and J 15 bases, with 16 bases left between them. The length of the CDR3 is 11 residues. In DNA, the CDR3 is TGTGCCAGCCTAGAGGGCGGAGCGATGTTTTTT. It specifies CASLEGGAMFF.

This clonotype has a count of ten or more. The chain combines TRBV4-1 with TRBJ1-3; no definite D call. V dropped 0 bases and J dropped 8 bases, with 8 bases sitting between them. Germline CDR1 is MGHRA and CDR2 is YSYEKL. The CDR3 contains 13 residues. CDR3: CASSQEGRHTIYF. The CDR3 DNA sequence: TGCGCCAGCAGCCAAGAAGGACGGCACACCATATATTTT.

The rearrangement links TRBV6-2 or TRBV6-3 to TRBJ2-3; TRBD2 matches at 8 bases. V was clipped by 6 bases and J by 2 bases; unmatched bases: 7. The CDR3 sequence is 15 residues long. Germline CDR1 reads MNHEY; CDR2 reads SVGEGT. For the CDR3, the DNA is TGTGCCAGCAGCCCCAGCGGGGGTGCCACAGATACGCAGTATTTT. This gives the protein CASSPSGGATDTQYF.

The genes are TRBV7-2 and TRBJ2-3; D might be TRBD1 or TRBD2, each matching 6 bases. The CDR3 contains 14 residues. From germline, CDR1 is SGHTA and CDR2 FQGNSA. Trimming left V 7 bases short and J 2 bases short, with 13 bases between. The CDR3: CASNLRGVTDTQYF. Here the CDR3 DNA reads TGTGCCAGCAACCTAAGGGGGGTCACAGATACGCAGTATTTT.

This clonotype was counted ten times or more. The genes are TRBV14 and TRBJ2-5; a weak D match, TRBD1 (5 bases). This CDR3 is 14 amino acids long. Trimming removed 4 bases at V and 1 base at J, with 10 bases between. Germline V gene sequence: CDR1 SGHDN, CDR2 FVKESK. CDR3 amino acids: CASSPVRGQETQYF. In DNA form, the CDR3 reads TGTGCCAGCAGCCCAGTTAGGGGCCAAGAGACCCAGTACTTC.

V is TRBV20-1 and J is TRBJ1-3, with 8 bases matching TRBD1. CDR3 length: 14 residues. Germline-derived CDR1 and CDR2 are DFQATT and SNEGSKA (reference sequence). Trimming took 2 bases from V and 5 from J; bases not matched to a gene: 5. CDR3 protein: CSARSGDRRNTIYF. In DNA, the CDR3 is TGCAGTGCTAGATCAGGGGACAGGAGAAACACCATATATTTT.

The chain uses TRBV10-3 and TRBJ2-5; 7 bases line up with TRBD1. After removal of 2 bases from V and 1 base from J, the junction contained 4 bases not matched to a gene. Per the germline V gene, CDR1 is ENHRY and CDR2 is SYGVKD. The CDR3 has 15 residues. CDR3 DNA: TGTGCCATCAGTGAGGGGACAGTCTCCCAAGAGACCCAGTACTTC. As protein: CAISEGTVSQETQYF.

This clonotype was observed a few times. A read error is possible here, since a much larger clone lies one base away. The conserved phenylalanine or tryptophan is not found at the CDR3 terminus, so this likely reflects a read error. This chain links TRBV27 with TRBJ1-2; possible D gene TRBD1, 5 bases. The CDR3 contains 17 residues. Germline CDR1 MNHEY, CDR2 SMNVEV (reference sequence). With 0 bases removed from V and 4 bases from J, the gap between germline ends came to 18 bases. Written as DNA, the CDR3 is TGTGCCAGCAGTTTATCGGAGCGGTCAGGGATGGCCTATGGCTACACCCTC. It yields the protein CASSLSERSGMAYGYTL.

The sample holds a few counts of this clonotype. A much larger clone sits a single nucleotide away, making a read error possible. The chain is built from TRBV11-1 and TRBJ2-3; TRBD2 matches 10 bases. The CDR3 is 15 amino acids. Germline V gives CDR1 SGHAT, CDR2 FQDESV (reference sequence). Germline trimming cut 3 bases from V and 4 bases from J; bases unmatched to any gene: 4. The CDR3 protein is CASSFQRGGPDTQYF. DNA for the CDR3: TGTGCCAGCAGCTTCCAGCGGGGGGGCCCAGATACGCAGTATTTT.

V usage is TRBV5-6 and J usage is TRBJ1-6, with TRBD1 matching over 7 bases. The CDR3 is 15 residues long. Germline CDR1 reads SGHDT; CDR2 reads YYEEEE. The V gene end was trimmed by 3 bases and the J gene end by 7 bases; junction bases not matched to a gene: 7. CDR3 in amino acids: CASSSTGLKNSPLHF. For the CDR3, the DNA is TGTGCCAGCAGCTCGACAGGGTTGAAAAATTCACCCCTCCACTTT.

The sample holds many counts of this clonotype. V is TRBV2 and J is TRBJ2-3; D is perhaps TRBD2 (6 bases). Germline V gives CDR1 SNHLY, CDR2 FYNNEI. CDR3 length equals 13 residues. Trimming took off 11 bases at V and 4 bases at J, with 16 bases between the two ends. Written as DNA, the CDR3 is TGTGCCGGGTCACTAGCAGGGCCAGATACGCAGTATTTT. It specifies CAGSLAGPDTQYF.